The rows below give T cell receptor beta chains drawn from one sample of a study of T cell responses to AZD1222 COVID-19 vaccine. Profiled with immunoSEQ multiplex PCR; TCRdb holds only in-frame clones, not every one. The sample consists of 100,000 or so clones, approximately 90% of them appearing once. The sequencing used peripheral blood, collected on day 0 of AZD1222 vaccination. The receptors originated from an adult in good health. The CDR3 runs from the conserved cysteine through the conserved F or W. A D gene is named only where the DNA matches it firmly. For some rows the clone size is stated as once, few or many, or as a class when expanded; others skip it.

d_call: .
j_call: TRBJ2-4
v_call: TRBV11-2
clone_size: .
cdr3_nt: TGTGCCAGCAGCTTAGCCGGACAGAAAAACATTCAGTACTTC
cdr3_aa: CASSLAGQKNIQYF

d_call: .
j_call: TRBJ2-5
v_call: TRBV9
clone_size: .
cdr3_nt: TGTGCCAGCGCTTCGGGGCAAGAGACCCAGTACTTC
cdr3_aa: CASASGQETQYF

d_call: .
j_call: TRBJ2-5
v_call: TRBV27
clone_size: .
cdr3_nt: TGTGCCAGCAGGTCCGGGACACCCGATGGGGGCCAAGAGACCCAGTACTTC
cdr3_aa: CASRSGTPDGGQETQYF

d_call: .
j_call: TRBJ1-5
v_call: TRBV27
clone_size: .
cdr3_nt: TGTGCCAGCAGGGATCTGAATAGCAATCAGCCCCAGCATTTT
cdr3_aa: CASRDLNSNQPQHF

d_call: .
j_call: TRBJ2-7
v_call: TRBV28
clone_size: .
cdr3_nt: TGTGCCAGCAGTTTATACGTTGACACATCCTACGAGCAGTACTTC
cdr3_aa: CASSLYVDTSYEQYF

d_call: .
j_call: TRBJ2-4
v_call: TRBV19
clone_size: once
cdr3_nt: TGTGCCAGTAGTGAGCCTGGAGGGCCTGAAAACATTCAGTACTTC
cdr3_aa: CASSEPGGPENIQYF

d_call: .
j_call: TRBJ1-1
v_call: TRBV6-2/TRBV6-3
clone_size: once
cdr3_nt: TGTGCCAGCAGTTTCCGGAACATCCAGGGAGGCACTGAAGCTTTCTTT
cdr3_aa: CASSFRNIQGGTEAFF

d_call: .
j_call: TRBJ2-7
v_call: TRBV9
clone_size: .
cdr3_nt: TGTGCCAGCAGCGCAGGGGTCTCGAGCTCCTACGAGCAGTACTTC
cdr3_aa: CASSAGVSSSYEQYF

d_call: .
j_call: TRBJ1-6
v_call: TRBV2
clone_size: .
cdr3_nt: TGTGCCAGCACCGAGGGGGGAAGGGATAATTCACCCCTCCACTTT
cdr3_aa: CASTEGGRDNSPLHF

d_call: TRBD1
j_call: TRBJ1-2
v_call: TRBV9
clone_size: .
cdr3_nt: TGTGCCAGCAGCGAGATGGGGACAGACACTAACTATGGCTACACCTTC
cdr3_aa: CASSEMGTDTNYGYTF

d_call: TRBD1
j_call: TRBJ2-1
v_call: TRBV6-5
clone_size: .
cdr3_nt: TGTGCCAGCAGCCTACAGGGGGCGGACAATGAGCAGTTCTTC
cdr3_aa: CASSLQGADNEQFF

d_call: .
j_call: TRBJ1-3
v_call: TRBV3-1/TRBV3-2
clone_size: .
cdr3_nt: TGTGCCAGCAGCCGGTCGAGGGGTGGAAACACCATATATTTT
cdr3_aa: CASSRSRGGNTIYF

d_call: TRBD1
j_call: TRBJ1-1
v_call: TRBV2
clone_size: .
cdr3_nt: TGTGCCAGCAACCCCGGGACAGGAGCTTTCTTT
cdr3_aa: CASNPGTGAFF

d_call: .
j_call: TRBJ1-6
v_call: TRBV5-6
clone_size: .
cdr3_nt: TGTGCCAGCAGCTTGGTTATGGGTGATTCACCCCTCCACTTT
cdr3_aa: CASSLVMGDSPLHF

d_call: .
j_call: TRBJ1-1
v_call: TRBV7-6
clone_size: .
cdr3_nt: TGTGCCAGCACCACTACGCCAGGTGAAGCTTTCTTT
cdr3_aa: CASTTTPGEAFF

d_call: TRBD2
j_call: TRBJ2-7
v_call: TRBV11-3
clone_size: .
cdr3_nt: TGTGCCAGCAGCTTAGGACGGGCTAGCGGCCCCTACGAGCAGTACTTC
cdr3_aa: CASSLGRASGPYEQYF

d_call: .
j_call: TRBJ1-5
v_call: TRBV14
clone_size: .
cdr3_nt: TGTGCCAGCAGCCAAGATCAGTTTTCTAATCAGCCCCAGCATTTT
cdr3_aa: CASSQDQFSNQPQHF

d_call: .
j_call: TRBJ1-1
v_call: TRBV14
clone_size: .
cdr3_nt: TGTGCCAGCAGCCATCGCGCAGGGATCGATTCGCGGAACACTGAAGCTTTCTTT
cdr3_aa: CASSHRAGIDSRNTEAFF

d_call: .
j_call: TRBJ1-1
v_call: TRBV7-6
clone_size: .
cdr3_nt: TGTGCCAGCAGCCGCGAGGGATGGGGCACTGAAGCTTTCTTT
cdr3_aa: CASSREGWGTEAFF

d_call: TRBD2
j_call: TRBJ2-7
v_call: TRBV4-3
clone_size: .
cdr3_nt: TGCGCCAGCAGCCAAGGGACTAGCGGATACGAGCAGTACTTC
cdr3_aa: CASSQGTSGYEQYF

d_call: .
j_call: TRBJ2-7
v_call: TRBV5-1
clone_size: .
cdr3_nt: TGCGCCAGCAGCCCCGGGACGGGTTTCTCCTACGAGCAGTACTTC
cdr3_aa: CASSPGTGFSYEQYF

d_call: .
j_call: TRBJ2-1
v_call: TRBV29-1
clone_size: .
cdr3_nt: TGCAGCGTTGCAGGGGGGGAGAGCTCCTACAATGAGCAGTTCTTC
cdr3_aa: CSVAGGESSYNEQFF

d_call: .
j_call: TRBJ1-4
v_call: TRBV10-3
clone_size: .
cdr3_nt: TGTGCCATCAGTGGGAAGACAGGAACTAATGAAAAACTGTTTTTT
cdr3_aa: CAISGKTGTNEKLFF

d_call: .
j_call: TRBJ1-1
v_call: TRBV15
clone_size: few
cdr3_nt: TGTGCCACCAGCAGAGATGGAACTCACACTGAAGCTTTCTTT
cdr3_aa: CATSRDGTHTEAFF

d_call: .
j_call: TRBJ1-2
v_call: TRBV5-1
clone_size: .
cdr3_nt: TGCGCCAGCAGCCAGGTCGGAGCACTTAACTATGGCTACACCTTC
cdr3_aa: CASSQVGALNYGYTF

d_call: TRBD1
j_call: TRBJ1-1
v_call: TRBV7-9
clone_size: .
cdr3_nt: TGTGCCAGCAGCCAGGCAGGGGGGCGTACTGAAGCTTTCTTT
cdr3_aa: CASSQAGGRTEAFF

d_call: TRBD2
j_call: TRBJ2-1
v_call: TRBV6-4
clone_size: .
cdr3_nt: TGTGCCAGCAGCGCAAGCACCGGGACTAGCGTCAATGAGCAGTTCTTC
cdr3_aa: CASSASTGTSVNEQFF

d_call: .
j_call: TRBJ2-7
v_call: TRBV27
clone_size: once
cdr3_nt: TGTGCCAGCAGTTTTCCCGGTGGGGAGCAGTACTTC
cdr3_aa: CASSFPGGEQYF

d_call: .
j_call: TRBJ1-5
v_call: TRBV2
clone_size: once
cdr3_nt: TGTGCCAGCAAGGAGAATAGCAATCAGCCCCAGCATTTT
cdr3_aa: CASKENSNQPQHF

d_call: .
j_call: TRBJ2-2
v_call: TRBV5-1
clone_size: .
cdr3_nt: TGCGCCAGCAGCTCCCGGCCGGAGACTAGGTCCACCGGGGAGCTGTTTTTT
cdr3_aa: CASSSRPETRSTGELFF

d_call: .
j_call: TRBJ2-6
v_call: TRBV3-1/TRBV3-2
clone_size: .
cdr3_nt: TGTGCCAGCAGCCAAGACCCCACTGGGGCCAACGTCCTGACTTTC
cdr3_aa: CASSQDPTGANVLTF

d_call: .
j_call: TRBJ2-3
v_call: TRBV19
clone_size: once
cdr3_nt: TGTGCCAGTAGAAATGGGGATACGCAGTATTTT
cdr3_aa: CASRNGDTQYF

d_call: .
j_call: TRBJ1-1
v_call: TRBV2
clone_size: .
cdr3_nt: TGTGCCAGCAGTGCCGGAAACACTGAAGCTTTCTTT
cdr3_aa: CASSAGNTEAFF

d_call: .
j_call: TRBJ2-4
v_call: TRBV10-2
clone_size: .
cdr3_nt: TGCGCCAGCAGTGAGGGAAACATTCAGTACTTC
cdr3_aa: CASSEGNIQYF

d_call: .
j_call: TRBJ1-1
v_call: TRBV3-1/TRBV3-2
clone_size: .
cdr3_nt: TGTGCCAGCAGGTCCCTCCCGAACACTGAAGCTTTCTTT
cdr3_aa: CASRSLPNTEAFF

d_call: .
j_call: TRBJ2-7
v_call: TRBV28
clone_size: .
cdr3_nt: TGTGCCAGCAGTTTAAGGGGGGACCCCAGGGACTACGAGCAGTACTTC
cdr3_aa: CASSLRGDPRDYEQYF

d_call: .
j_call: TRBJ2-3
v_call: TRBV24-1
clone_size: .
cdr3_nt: TGTGCCACCAGTGGAGGTTCTGAGGCGCAGGATACGCAGTATTTT
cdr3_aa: CATSGGSEAQDTQYF

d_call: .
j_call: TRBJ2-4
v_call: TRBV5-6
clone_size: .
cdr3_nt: TGTGCCAGCAGCAATGACGGGGTCGCGGGCAAAAACATTCAGTACTTC
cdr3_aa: CASSNDGVAGKNIQYF

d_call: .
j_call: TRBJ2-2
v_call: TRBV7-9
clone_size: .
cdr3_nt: TGTGCCAGCAGCTTAGCCCATAACACCGGGGAGCTGTTTTTT
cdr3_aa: CASSLAHNTGELFF

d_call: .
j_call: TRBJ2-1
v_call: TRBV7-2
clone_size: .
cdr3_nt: TGTGCCAGCAGCCGTGCCTACAATGAGCAGTTCTTC
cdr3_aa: CASSRAYNEQFF

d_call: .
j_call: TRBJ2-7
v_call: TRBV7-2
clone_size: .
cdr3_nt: TGTGCCAGCAGTCACGCCTACGAGCAGTACTTC
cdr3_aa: CASSHAYEQYF

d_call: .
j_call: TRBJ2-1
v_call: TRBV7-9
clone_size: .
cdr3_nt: TGTGCCAGCAGCTTAGAGGGCGGGCTATCCTACAATGAGCAGTTCTTC
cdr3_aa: CASSLEGGLSYNEQFF

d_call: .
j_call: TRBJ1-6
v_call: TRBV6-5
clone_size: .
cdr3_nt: TGTGCCAGCAGACTACTTGACCCGGATTCACCCCTCCACTTT
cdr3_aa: CASRLLDPDSPLHF

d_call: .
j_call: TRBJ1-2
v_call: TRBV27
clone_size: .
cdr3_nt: TGTGCCAGCAGTCCCCAACTCGACGGCTATGGCTACACCTTC
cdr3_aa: CASSPQLDGYGYTF

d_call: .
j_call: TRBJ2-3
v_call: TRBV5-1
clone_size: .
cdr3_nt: TGCGCCAGCAGCTTGGCAGGGAGGTCAGCAGATACGCAGTATTTT
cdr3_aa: CASSLAGRSADTQYF